The 27 T cell receptor beta chains below were found in one sample sequenced in a study of cytomegalovirus exposure and HLA in healthy donors (dated by TCRdb to about 2017). The library was built by means of the immunoSEQ multiplex PCR assay. For the multiplex PCR, a mixture combining 60 forward primers for TCR Vbeta segments and 13 reverse primers for TCR Jbeta segments was used. The clones in this table, taken by TCRdb from immuneACCESS, are in-frame only. Not every clone is retained; where verified, under half of the shortfall comes from an unresolved V gene, and the cause of the rest is unknown. The table kept for this sample lists approximately 130,000 clones. Of the sample, 1.5% to 2% falls within the top ten clones. The sequencing sample was made of PBMCs. These receptors were collected from a woman in her fifties or sixties in good health and CMV-seronegative.

The V gene is TRBV6-5, the J gene TRBJ2-5; TRBD2 is a possible D gene (5 bases). This CDR3 contains 15 residues. V was shortened by 3 bases and J by 1 base, with 12 bases between the two germline ends. Germline lookup yields CDR1 MNHEY and CDR2 SVGAGI. CDR3 in DNA: TGTGCCAGCAGTTATGTCGCTAGCCTCCAAGAGACCCAGTACTTC. The encoded protein is CASSYVASLQETQYF.

The gene calls are TRBV6-1 and TRBJ2-7; no clear D gene. Trimming cost V 2 bases and J 6 bases, with 8 bases left between them. CDR3 length: 12 residues. Looked up from germline, CDR1 is MNHNS and CDR2 is SASEGT. For the CDR3, the DNA is TGTGCCAGCAGTGAACTAAGGAGCGAGCAGTACTTC. Amino acids: CASSELRSEQYF.

V is TRBV29-1 and J is TRBJ1-1, with D unclear. Trimming cost V 6 bases and J 6 bases, with 11 bases left between them. The CDR3 is made up of 11 amino acids. CDR1 SQVTM and CDR2 ANQGSEA come from the germline V gene. CDR3 region: CSVSGESEAFF. CDR3 bases: TGCAGCGTCTCCGGAGAATCTGAAGCTTTCTTT.

The genes are TRBV6-1 and TRBJ1-3; TRBD1 is a possible D gene (6 bases). The V end lost 3 bases, the J end lost 0 bases, and 9 bases lay between the germline ends. CDR3 size: 15 residues. Germline CDR1 reads MNHNS; CDR2 reads SASEGT. CDR3 sequence reads: CASSEDRASGNTIYF. The CDR3 DNA reads TGTGCCAGCAGTGAGGACAGAGCCTCTGGAAACACCATATATTTT.

The chain employs TRBV7-8 and TRBJ2-7, with TRBD1 identical over 10 bases. CDR1 is SGHVS, CDR2 FQNEAQ, per germline. With V trimmed by 3 bases and J by 3 bases, 5 bases remained unmatched. This CDR3 comprises 15 residues. The CDR3 nucleotides read TGTGCCAGCAGCTTTCCAGGGACAGGGGACTACGAGCAGTACTTC. Translated, it gives CASSFPGTGDYEQYF.

This chain joins TRBV2 and TRBJ1-4; D may be TRBD1 (6 bases). The germline V gene has CDR1 SNHLY and CDR2 FYNNEI. The V end was cut by 6 bases, the J end by 4 bases, with 12 bases between. This CDR3 region has 14 residues. CDR3 in DNA: TGTGCCAGCAGGGCGACAGGAAATAATGAAAAACTGTTTTTT. Amino acid sequence: CASRATGNNEKLFF.

V usage is TRBV18 and J usage is TRBJ2-1, with 7 bases that match TRBD2. The CDR3 sequence is 13 residues long. Germline loops: CDR1 KGHSH, CDR2 LQKENI. J was trimmed by 8 bases and V by 0 bases; bases with no gene match: 1. Written as DNA, the CDR3 is TGTGCCAGCTCACCACCGGGGGGGTATGAGCAGTTCTTC. Translated: CASSPPGGYEQFF.

V and J are TRBV5-1 and TRBJ2-2, with 7 bases aligning to TRBD2. From germline, CDR1 is SGHRS and CDR2 YFSETQ. The CDR3 extends over 16 amino acids. J gave up 0 bases and V 4 bases, and 6 bases lay outside the gene matches. The CDR3 DNA reads TGCGCCAGCAGCGCCAACGGACTAGCGAACACCGGGGAGCTGTTTTTT. It yields the protein CASSANGLANTGELFF.

The gene calls are TRBV7-9 and TRBJ1-2, with D perhaps matching TRBD1 (6 bases). The CDR3 totals 15 residues. V was shortened by 4 bases and J by 0 bases, with 12 bases between the two germline ends. Germline loops: CDR1 SEHNR, CDR2 FQNEAQ (reference sequence). The CDR3: CASSSGQGPNYGYTF. CDR3 nucleotides: TGTGCCAGCAGCTCCGGGCAGGGGCCTAACTATGGCTACACCTTC.

The J gene is TRBJ2-5, the V gene TRBV28; 8 positions agree with TRBD1. Trimming took 6 bases from V and 3 from J; bases not matched to a gene: 9. The CDR3 spans 15 residues. Germline V gene sequence: CDR1 MDHEN, CDR2 SYDVKM. In DNA, the CDR3 is TGTGCCAGCAGGCCTGACAGGGGATGGGAAGAGACCCAGTACTTC. Amino acids: CASRPDRGWEETQYF. Using reference TRBV28 and TRBJ2-5 for the parts outside the CDR3, the full variable domain is DVKVTQSSRYLVKRTGEKVFLECVQDMDHENMFWYRQDPGLGLRLIYFSYDVKMKEKGDIPEGYSVSREKKERFSLILESASTNQTSMYLCASRPDRGWEETQYFGPGTRLLVL.

The chain is built from TRBV4-1 and TRBJ1-2; TRBD1 matches 9 bases. This CDR3 has 15 residues. After removal of 4 bases from V and 2 bases from J, the junction contained 5 bases not matched to a gene. CDR1 and CDR2 from the germline V gene are MGHRA and YSYEKL. The CDR3 is CASSRGQGGNYGYTF. In DNA form, the CDR3 reads TGCGCCAGCAGCCGGGGACAGGGCGGAAACTATGGCTACACCTTC.

The rearrangement links TRBV10-2 to TRBJ1-1, with TRBD1 as a possible D gene (6 bases). Germline-derived CDR1 and CDR2 are WSHSY and SAAADI. CDR3 length: 14 residues. V lost 4 bases and J 6 bases, leaving 15 bases between the germline ends. The CDR3 sequence: CASSVGRGVSEAFF. The DNA of the CDR3 is TGCGCCAGCAGTGTGGGCAGGGGAGTCTCTGAAGCTTTCTTT.

This sequence joins TRBV7-6 and TRBJ1-1; no reliable D call. Germline lookup yields CDR1 SGHVS and CDR2 FNYEAQ. V lost 1 base and J 7 bases, leaving 7 bases between the germline ends. The CDR3 length is 12 residues. In nucleotides, the CDR3 is TGTGCCAGCAGCTTAGGAGGGATTGAAGCTTTCTTT. This translates into CASSLGGIEAFF.

The chain links TRBV10-3 to TRBJ2-5, with TRBD2 identical over 15 bases. V was clipped by 4 bases and J by 5 bases; unmatched bases: 5. This CDR3 has 16 amino acids. Looked up from germline, CDR1 is ENHRY and CDR2 is SYGVKD. The CDR3 reads CAISGSGTSGRETQYF. The CDR3, as DNA: TGTGCCATCAGTGGCTCCGGGACTAGCGGGAGGGAGACCCAGTACTTC.

CDR3: CASSFTDTYNSPLHF. The DNA of the CDR3 is TGCGCCAGCAGCTTTACGGACACCTATAATTCACCCCTCCACTTT. The rearrangement links TRBV5-1 to TRBJ1-6; the D gene is possibly TRBD1 (5 bases). This CDR3 has 15 residues. Between the trimmed V and J ends, which lost 2 bases and 2 bases, there was a span of 8 bases. Per germline, CDR1 SGHRS and CDR2 YFSETQ.

The chain joins TRBV7-9 to TRBJ1-1; maybe TRBD1 (5 bases). The V end was cut by 0 bases, the J end by 0 bases, with 11 bases between. CDR1 is SEHNR and CDR2 is FQNEAQ in the germline V gene (reference sequence). The CDR3 is made up of 16 amino acids. The CDR3 DNA is TGTGCCAGCAGCTTAGCTCAGGGCGGACTGAACACTGAAGCTTTCTTT. Protein sequence: CASSLAQGGLNTEAFF.

The chain recombines TRBV9 with TRBJ1-4; no firm D call. Germline assignment: CDR1 SGDLS and CDR2 YYNGEE. V was shortened by 4 bases and J by 0 bases, with 10 bases between the two germline ends. This CDR3 has 15 amino acids. This CDR3 reads CASSPHVATNEKLFF. The CDR3 DNA is TGTGCCAGCAGCCCCCATGTAGCAACTAATGAAAAACTGTTTTTT.

The chain recombines TRBV5-1 with TRBJ2-7; TRBD1 aligns across 10 bases. Germline V gene lookup returns CDR1 SGHRS and CDR2 YFSETQ. Losses at the gene ends were 4 bases for V and 9 bases for J; bases not matched to a gene: 13. The CDR3 sequence is 15 residues long. This chain's CDR3 is CASSAPGQGIGVQYF. CDR3 DNA: TGCGCCAGCAGCGCGCCGGGACAGGGGATCGGCGTGCAGTACTTC.

V usage is TRBV6-1 and J usage is TRBJ2-7; 8 nucleotides match TRBD1. With 10 bases clipped from V and 4 bases from J, the junction kept 15 bases outside the gene matches. CDR3 length equals 15 residues. CDR1 MNHNS and CDR2 SASEGT come from the germline V gene. Here the CDR3 DNA reads TGTGCCACCGCACTCGGACAGGGTAATTCGTACGAGCAGTACTTC. Amino acids: CATALGQGNSYEQYF.

The V call is TRBV4-1, the J call TRBJ2-7; 12 positions match TRBD1. The germline gives CDR1 MGHRA, CDR2 YSYEKL. The CDR3 is 19 amino acids. With 2 bases clipped from V and 3 bases from J, the junction kept 14 bases outside the gene matches. Here the CDR3 reads CASSQLTGTGGAPLYEQYF. Here the CDR3 DNA reads TGCGCCAGCAGCCAACTTACCGGGACAGGGGGCGCTCCCCTCTACGAGCAGTACTTC.

The chain couples TRBV5-1 to TRBJ2-5, with TRBD1 matching over 8 bases. The DNA end is a closer match to TRBJ2-7, so the J assignment may be wrong. CDR1 is SGHRS and CDR2 is YFSETQ in the germline V gene. This CDR3 comprises 14 residues. CDR3 protein: CASSLQDRGDEQYF. In DNA form, the CDR3 reads TGCGCCAGCAGCTTGCAAGACAGGGGTGACGAGCAGTACTTC.

The gene calls are TRBV25-1 and TRBJ2-1, with a weak D call TRBD1 (5 bases). CDR1 is MGHDK, CDR2 SYGVNS, per germline. This CDR3 is 12 amino acids long. Trimming pared 7 bases from V and 4 bases from J, leaving 8 bases between. The CDR3 sequence is CASTPGYNEQFF. CDR3 sequence (DNA): TGTGCCAGCACCCCAGGGTACAATGAGCAGTTCTTC.

The V and J genes are TRBV7-2 and TRBJ2-7; D might be TRBD2 (7 bases). CDR1 SGHTA and CDR2 FQGNSA come from the germline V gene. V lost 6 bases to trimming and J lost 5 bases, with 17 bases between them. The CDR3 is 14 residues long. The CDR3: CASRRGPQSDEQYF. CDR3 nucleotide sequence: TGTGCCAGCAGGCGGGGGCCCCAATCGGACGAGCAGTACTTC.

The genes are TRBV6-6 and TRBJ2-7; D call uncertain. The CDR3 consists of 12 residues. With 7 bases removed from V and 0 bases from J, the gap between germline ends came to 7 bases. Germline V gives CDR1 MNHNY, CDR2 SVGAGI (reference sequence). The chain's CDR3 is CASKLSSYEQYF. CDR3 in DNA: TGTGCCAGCAAATTGAGCTCCTACGAGCAGTACTTC.

The V gene is TRBV5-8, the J gene TRBJ1-5, with 10 bases identical to TRBD1. The germline V gene encodes CDR1 SGHTS and CDR2 YDEGEE. The V and J ends lost 4 bases and 6 bases, in that order; junction bases with no gene match: 10. This CDR3 region has 16 residues. In DNA form, the CDR3 reads TGTGCCAGCAGCACAAGACAGGGGGCGCCGGGTCAGCCCCAGCATTTT. Protein: CASSTRQGAPGQPQHF.

This chain uses TRBV7-2 with TRBJ2-5; 8 bases agree with TRBD2. This CDR3 is built from 18 residues. CDR1 is SGHTA and CDR2 is FQGNSA in the germline V gene. V shed 2 bases and J 5 bases; nucleotides not matched to a gene: 16. This CDR3 is CASSLFRLAGGKGETQYF. The CDR3 region has the DNA TGTGCCAGCAGCTTATTCCGTCTTGCGGGGGGAAAGGGGGAGACCCAGTACTTC.

The chain has TRBV27 and TRBJ2-1, with TRBD1 matching over 7 bases. The CDR3 has 16 amino acids. Germline trimming cut 5 bases from V and 3 bases from J; bases unmatched to any gene: 10. Per the germline V gene, CDR1 is MNHEY and CDR2 is SMNVEV (reference sequence). CDR3 coding DNA: TGTGCCAGCAGTCCCAACCGGGACAGAAACTACAATGAGCAGTTCTTC. It is translated as CASSPNRDRNYNEQFF.